The clone carrying this T cell receptor (beta chain) was detected only a few times. This entry belongs to a study of blood T cell repertoires in COVID-19. Study context: Spain, Italy and the United States supplied samples that represented acute and convalescent COVID-19.

Assay used: immunoSEQ multiplex PCR; TCRdb lists only in-frame clones, some missing. This table holds fewer than 250,000 clones, 80% to 90% found once. Looked up from germline, CDR1 is SGHVS and CDR2 is FNYEAQ. CDR3 length equals 14 residues. V lost 1 base and J lost 8, with 12 bases in between. The chain is built from TRBV7-6 and TRBJ2-1, with D unclear. Source material: PBMCs or T cells enriched from blood (not recorded which). This clonotype originated in a woman in her forties with acute COVID-19. The CDR3 DNA reads as TGTGCCAGCAGCTTAGAGGCTCGAGGCGATGAGCAGTTCTTC. Translation gives CASSLEARGDEQFF.